The TCR beta chain described here comes from a study of post-analysis software for immune sequencing data. Overall study results and limits: Multiple sclerosis patients had significantly lower normalized Chao1 diversity than controls. Same-batch preparations were strongly co-clustered by F measure. About 5 TRBV segments (TRBV5-6, TRBV5-1 and TRBV20-1 among them) occurred more frequently in patients than in controls.

The TCR beta cDNA libraries contained unique molecular identifiers. TCRdb re-analysed the PCR reads in MiXCR, keeping a single row per CDR3 protein. The repertoire consists of approximately 630,000 distinct CDR3 sequences, with approximately 59% occurring once and the leading ten covering 11%. Concerning this clonotype itself: Its antigen is not identified.

The CDR3 is 13 amino acids. Germline CDR1 LGHDT, CDR2 YNNKEL (reference sequence). Trimming removed 4 bases from V and 8 bases from J, with 11 bases in between. The chain links TRBV3-1 to TRBJ1-4; D is uncertain. Sequenced input: blood. The source of this sequence is a girl aged 2 to 9 with multiple sclerosis. Written as DNA, the CDR3 is TGTGCCAGCAGCCCGGACTTGGACGAAAAACTGTTTTTT. This gives the protein CASSPDLDEKLFF. Filled out from reference TRBV3-1 and TRBJ1-4, the complete variable domain reads DTAVSQTPKYLVTQMGNDKSIKCEQNLGHDTMYWYKQDSKKFLKIMFSYNNKELIINETVPNRFSPKSPDKAHLNLHINSLELGDSAVYFCASSPDLDEKLFFGSGTQLSVL.